Listed below are T cell receptor beta chains from one sample, sequenced in a study of OX40 agonist ivuxolimab in advanced cancers. The assay was immunoSEQ multiplex PCR, and TCRdb's table has in-frame clones only and misses some. The sample consists of more than 75,000 clones, 86% of them appearing once. The sample was CD4+ or CD8+ T cells sorted from blood, taken in a trial of the OX40 agonist ivuxolimab. The receptors shown here come from an adult with an advanced solid tumor such as melanoma, head and neck, liver or kidney cancer. The CDR3 runs from the conserved cysteine through the conserved F or W. A D gene is named only where the DNA matches it firmly. Clone size is given for some rows only: seen once, a few or many times, or a class if the clone is expanded.

clone_size: .
j_call: TRBJ2-1
d_call: .
v_call: TRBV25-1
cdr3_nt: TGTGCCAGCAGCCAGGGAACCTACAATGAGCAGTTCTTC
cdr3_aa: CASSQGTYNEQFF

clone_size: .
j_call: TRBJ2-5
d_call: TRBD1
v_call: TRBV5-4
cdr3_nt: TGTGCCAGCAGCTCCCCGGGACAGAGTCAAGAGACCCAGTACTTC
cdr3_aa: CASSSPGQSQETQYF

clone_size: few
j_call: TRBJ1-1
d_call: .
v_call: TRBV29-1
cdr3_nt: TGCAGCGTTGCCAGGGTAGCAATGAACACTGAAGCTTTCTTT
cdr3_aa: CSVARVAMNTEAFF

clone_size: .
j_call: TRBJ2-7
d_call: TRBD1
v_call: TRBV2
cdr3_nt: TGTGCCAGCGGGTGGGACAGCTCCTACGAGCAGTACTTC
cdr3_aa: CASGWDSSYEQYF

clone_size: .
j_call: TRBJ2-1
d_call: TRBD2
v_call: TRBV4-1
cdr3_nt: TGCGCCAGCAGCCATCAATTAGCGGGAGTTATTTATAATGAGCAGTTCTTC
cdr3_aa: CASSHQLAGVIYNEQFF

clone_size: .
j_call: TRBJ2-7
d_call: TRBD2
v_call: TRBV7-9
cdr3_nt: TGTGCCAGCAGCTCGTCAATAGCGGGAGGGGGCGAGCAGTACTTC
cdr3_aa: CASSSSIAGGGEQYF

clone_size: .
j_call: TRBJ2-1
d_call: .
v_call: TRBV7-9
cdr3_nt: TGTGCCAGCAGTCTAGGGGTCGGAGGGGCCTACAATGAGCAGTTCTTC
cdr3_aa: CASSLGVGGAYNEQFF

clone_size: once
j_call: TRBJ2-7
d_call: TRBD2
v_call: TRBV10-3
cdr3_nt: TGTGCCACCTTAGCGGGTGAAAGCTCCTACGAGCAGTACTTC
cdr3_aa: CATLAGESSYEQYF

clone_size: .
j_call: TRBJ1-4
d_call: .
v_call: TRBV13
cdr3_nt: TGTGCCAGCAGCTTCGGTACAACTAATGAAAAACTGTTTTTT
cdr3_aa: CASSFGTTNEKLFF

clone_size: .
j_call: TRBJ2-5
d_call: TRBD2
v_call: TRBV7-9
cdr3_nt: TGTGCCAGCCAGGGAGGGCCGTGGGAGACCCAGTACTTC
cdr3_aa: CASQGGPWETQYF

clone_size: few
j_call: TRBJ1-4
d_call: TRBD1
v_call: TRBV28
cdr3_nt: TGTGCCAGCAGTTCCCCGCGGACAGGGTCTAATGAAAAACTGTTTTTT
cdr3_aa: CASSSPRTGSNEKLFF

clone_size: .
j_call: TRBJ1-2
d_call: .
v_call: TRBV6-5
cdr3_nt: TGTGCCAGCAGTTACTCGAAGTCCGGGGGGTACACCTTC
cdr3_aa: CASSYSKSGGYTF

clone_size: .
j_call: TRBJ2-7
d_call: .
v_call: TRBV5-1
cdr3_nt: TGCGCCAGCAGCTTGGGGGCGGGACCAGTCTACGAGCAGTACTTC
cdr3_aa: CASSLGAGPVYEQYF

clone_size: .
j_call: TRBJ2-3
d_call: .
v_call: TRBV7-5
cdr3_nt: TGTGTCAGAAGCTTGGGACTAGCAGGGAGCACAGATACGCAGTATTTT
cdr3_aa: CVRSLGLAGSTDTQYF

clone_size: .
j_call: TRBJ1-5
d_call: .
v_call: TRBV6-6
cdr3_nt: TGTGCCAGCAGTCCCCGTAGCAATCAGCCCCAGCATTTT
cdr3_aa: CASSPRSNQPQHF

clone_size: .
j_call: TRBJ2-2
d_call: .
v_call: TRBV11-2
cdr3_nt: TGTGCCAGCAGCCCTAAGGGAGTTACCGGGGAGCTGTTTTTT
cdr3_aa: CASSPKGVTGELFF

clone_size: once
j_call: TRBJ2-7
d_call: .
v_call: TRBV6-5
cdr3_nt: TGTGCCAGCACCAGCTACTCGAGCTCCTACGAGCAGTACTTC
cdr3_aa: CASTSYSSSYEQYF

clone_size: .
j_call: TRBJ2-1
d_call: .
v_call: TRBV5-6
cdr3_nt: TGTGCCAGCAGCTTGGTGGTGCAGCCCAGTGATGAGCAGTTCTTC
cdr3_aa: CASSLVVQPSDEQFF

clone_size: .
j_call: TRBJ1-6
d_call: .
v_call: TRBV13
cdr3_nt: TGTGCCAGCAGTCAAACAGGGAACTATAATTCACCCCTCCACTTT
cdr3_aa: CASSQTGNYNSPLHF

clone_size: .
j_call: TRBJ2-3
d_call: TRBD2
v_call: TRBV19
cdr3_nt: TGTGCCAGTACCCGGGACTACCAAAACACAGATACGCAGTATTTT
cdr3_aa: CASTRDYQNTDTQYF

clone_size: .
j_call: TRBJ1-4
d_call: .
v_call: TRBV10-3
cdr3_nt: TGTGCCATCAGCGGGGCAACTAATGAAAAACTGTTTTTT
cdr3_aa: CAISGATNEKLFF

clone_size: .
j_call: TRBJ2-5
d_call: .
v_call: TRBV10-1
cdr3_nt: TGCGCCAGCAGTGAGTCTGGCAGGGGCCAAGAGACCCAGTACTTC
cdr3_aa: CASSESGRGQETQYF

clone_size: .
j_call: TRBJ2-2
d_call: TRBD2
v_call: TRBV2
cdr3_nt: TGTGCCAGCAGACCAAGACTAGCGGGAGGGTACACCGGGGAGCTGTTTTTT
cdr3_aa: CASRPRLAGGYTGELFF

clone_size: .
j_call: TRBJ2-7
d_call: TRBD2
v_call: TRBV6-5
cdr3_nt: TGTGCCAGCAGTTCCCTGCACCTAGCGGGTTACGAGCAGTACTTC
cdr3_aa: CASSSLHLAGYEQYF

clone_size: few
j_call: TRBJ1-1
d_call: .
v_call: TRBV19
cdr3_nt: TGTGCCAGTAGAGGGGCTGGAGCGAACACTGAAGCTTTCTTT
cdr3_aa: CASRGAGANTEAFF

clone_size: once
j_call: TRBJ1-4
d_call: .
v_call: TRBV5-8
cdr3_nt: TGTGCCAGCAGCTTGAGGCAGGATGAAAAACTGTTTTTT
cdr3_aa: CASSLRQDEKLFF

clone_size: .
j_call: TRBJ1-2
d_call: .
v_call: TRBV6-5
cdr3_nt: TGTGCCAGCACTTATGGGTATGGCTACACCTTC
cdr3_aa: CASTYGYGYTF

clone_size: .
j_call: TRBJ1-4
d_call: TRBD1
v_call: TRBV6-1
cdr3_nt: TGTGCCAGCAGTGGCCGGACAGGGGGAAATGAAAAACTGTTTTTT
cdr3_aa: CASSGRTGGNEKLFF

clone_size: few
j_call: TRBJ1-2
d_call: .
v_call: TRBV11-2
cdr3_nt: TGTGCCAGCAGCTACAGTACTAACTATGGCTACACCTTC
cdr3_aa: CASSYSTNYGYTF

clone_size: .
j_call: TRBJ1-2
d_call: TRBD1
v_call: TRBV5-4
cdr3_nt: TGTGCCAGCAGGTTCGTGACAGGGTCAGACTATGGCTACACCTTC
cdr3_aa: CASRFVTGSDYGYTF

clone_size: .
j_call: TRBJ2-1
d_call: .
v_call: TRBV11-2
cdr3_nt: TGTGCCAGCAGCAGACTGGGGGGCTCCTACAATGAGCAGTTCTTC
cdr3_aa: CASSRLGGSYNEQFF

clone_size: .
j_call: TRBJ2-7
d_call: TRBD1
v_call: TRBV5-6
cdr3_nt: TGTGCCAGCAGCCAGGGACAGCCTTCCAACGAGCAGTACTTC
cdr3_aa: CASSQGQPSNEQYF

clone_size: .
j_call: TRBJ2-5
d_call: TRBD2
v_call: TRBV5-1
cdr3_nt: TGCGCCAGCAGCTGGGGTGCTAGCGGGAGGGAGACCCAGTACTTC
cdr3_aa: CASSWGASGRETQYF

clone_size: .
j_call: TRBJ2-1
d_call: TRBD1
v_call: TRBV11-2
cdr3_nt: TGTGCCAGCAGCTTTAGACAGGGCCGCTACAATGAGCAGTTCTTC
cdr3_aa: CASSFRQGRYNEQFF

clone_size: few
j_call: TRBJ1-2
d_call: TRBD1
v_call: TRBV5-1
cdr3_nt: TGCGCCAGCAGCTTGGGGGAAGGACAGGGGAAAGGCTACACCTTC
cdr3_aa: CASSLGEGQGKGYTF

clone_size: .
j_call: TRBJ1-2
d_call: .
v_call: TRBV19
cdr3_nt: TGTGCCAGTATCCCCGGGGAGGAGGGCTATGGCTACACCTTC
cdr3_aa: CASIPGEEGYGYTF

clone_size: .
j_call: TRBJ2-7
d_call: .
v_call: TRBV6-6
cdr3_nt: TGTGCCAGCAGTTACGGGAGAGAGGGAAGGAGGGAGCAGTACTTC
cdr3_aa: CASSYGREGRREQYF

clone_size: few
j_call: TRBJ2-3
d_call: .
v_call: TRBV11-2
cdr3_nt: TGTGCCAGCAGCTGGGACTTACTAACAGATACGCAGTATTTT
cdr3_aa: CASSWDLLTDTQYF

clone_size: once
j_call: TRBJ1-1
d_call: .
v_call: TRBV28
cdr3_nt: TGTGCCAGCAGTCAGGGGTGGGGGGCGGAGGTTGAAGCTTTCTTT
cdr3_aa: CASSQGWGAEVEAFF

clone_size: .
j_call: TRBJ2-7
d_call: .
v_call: TRBV20-1
cdr3_nt: TGCAGTGCTCACCAGGGGGGCGAGCAGTACTTC
cdr3_aa: CSAHQGGEQYF

clone_size: .
j_call: TRBJ1-4
d_call: TRBD1
v_call: TRBV2
cdr3_nt: TGTGCCAGCAGTGACACAGGGGTGGAGGAAAAACTGTTTTTT
cdr3_aa: CASSDTGVEEKLFF

clone_size: .
j_call: TRBJ2-3
d_call: TRBD1
v_call: TRBV12-5
cdr3_nt: TGTGCTAGTGGTTTCAAGTCCCGGGACAGGGGGCGGACAGATACGCAGTATTTT
cdr3_aa: CASGFKSRDRGRTDTQYF

clone_size: .
j_call: TRBJ2-1
d_call: TRBD2
v_call: TRBV14
cdr3_nt: TGTGCCAGCAGCCAATTACTAGGGACTAGCGCTAATGAGCAGTTCTTC
cdr3_aa: CASSQLLGTSANEQFF

clone_size: .
j_call: TRBJ2-2
d_call: TRBD2
v_call: TRBV4-2
cdr3_nt: TGTGCCAGCAGCCAAGATGGCGCGGGAGTCACCGGGGAGCTGTTTTTT
cdr3_aa: CASSQDGAGVTGELFF

clone_size: .
j_call: TRBJ2-7
d_call: TRBD1
v_call: TRBV6-5
cdr3_nt: TGTGCCAGCAGCCAAATCGGACAGGGAGGCCACGAGCAGTACTTC
cdr3_aa: CASSQIGQGGHEQYF

clone_size: .
j_call: TRBJ1-3
d_call: TRBD1
v_call: TRBV13
cdr3_nt: TGTGCCAGCAGCTCGACAGGGCCTCGGGGAAACACCATATATTTT
cdr3_aa: CASSSTGPRGNTIYF

clone_size: .
j_call: TRBJ2-1
d_call: TRBD2
v_call: TRBV7-7
cdr3_nt: TGTGCCAGCACCCCCGGACTAGCGGGAGGTGAGCAGTTCTTC
cdr3_aa: CASTPGLAGGEQFF

clone_size: .
j_call: TRBJ1-1
d_call: TRBD1
v_call: TRBV30
cdr3_nt: TGTGCCTGGTCGGGACAGGGGGCTGCGGCTTTCTTT
cdr3_aa: CAWSGQGAAAFF

clone_size: .
j_call: TRBJ2-4
d_call: .
v_call: TRBV27
cdr3_nt: TGTGCCCCCAGTTTAGAGAGGGGGGTCTCCAAAAACATTCAGTACTTC
cdr3_aa: CAPSLERGVSKNIQYF

clone_size: once
j_call: TRBJ1-2
d_call: TRBD1
v_call: TRBV11-2
cdr3_nt: TGTGCCAGCAGCTTAGGGCAGGGGGCGAACTATGGCTACACCTTC
cdr3_aa: CASSLGQGANYGYTF

clone_size: .
j_call: TRBJ1-5
d_call: TRBD1
v_call: TRBV2
cdr3_nt: TGTGCCAGCAGTGGGGACAGAATAAATCAGCCCCAGCATTTT
cdr3_aa: CASSGDRINQPQHF

clone_size: .
j_call: TRBJ2-7
d_call: .
v_call: TRBV4-1
cdr3_nt: TGCGCCAGCAGCCAGAGCGAGGACGCGTCAAATTACGAGCAGTACTTC
cdr3_aa: CASSQSEDASNYEQYF

clone_size: .
j_call: TRBJ2-3
d_call: .
v_call: TRBV4-1
cdr3_nt: TGCGCCAGCAGCCAACGGGACACAGATACGCAGTATTTT
cdr3_aa: CASSQRDTDTQYF

clone_size: .
j_call: TRBJ2-3
d_call: TRBD1
v_call: TRBV29-1
cdr3_nt: TGCAGCTTCCGAGGGGACAGGGGACCTCGAACGACAGGGCGTGCAGATACGCAGTATTTT
cdr3_aa: CSFRGDRGPRTTGRADTQYF

clone_size: .
j_call: TRBJ2-4
d_call: TRBD1
v_call: TRBV19
cdr3_nt: TGTGCCAGTAACAGGGACAGGGGTACCAAAAACATTCAGTACTTC
cdr3_aa: CASNRDRGTKNIQYF

clone_size: .
j_call: TRBJ2-7
d_call: TRBD1
v_call: TRBV6-6
cdr3_nt: TGTGCCAGCAGTTACAGGGACAGGGGTTACGAGCAGTACTTC
cdr3_aa: CASSYRDRGYEQYF

clone_size: .
j_call: TRBJ2-3
d_call: .
v_call: TRBV5-1
cdr3_nt: TGCGCCAGCAGCTTGGTTTCCAGAGGGACAGATACGCAGTATTTT
cdr3_aa: CASSLVSRGTDTQYF

clone_size: few
j_call: TRBJ2-3
d_call: TRBD1
v_call: TRBV10-1
cdr3_nt: TGCGCCAGCAGTGGAGAGACAGGGTCAGATACGCAGTATTTT
cdr3_aa: CASSGETGSDTQYF

clone_size: .
j_call: TRBJ1-1
d_call: .
v_call: TRBV7-9
cdr3_nt: TGTGCCAGCAGCTTAGCGCCCGTTATGGCCCCCACTGAAGCTTTCTTT
cdr3_aa: CASSLAPVMAPTEAFF

clone_size: .
j_call: TRBJ1-4
d_call: .
v_call: TRBV2
cdr3_nt: TGTGCCAGCAGACAGACATCCGCTAATGAAAAACTGTTTTTT
cdr3_aa: CASRQTSANEKLFF